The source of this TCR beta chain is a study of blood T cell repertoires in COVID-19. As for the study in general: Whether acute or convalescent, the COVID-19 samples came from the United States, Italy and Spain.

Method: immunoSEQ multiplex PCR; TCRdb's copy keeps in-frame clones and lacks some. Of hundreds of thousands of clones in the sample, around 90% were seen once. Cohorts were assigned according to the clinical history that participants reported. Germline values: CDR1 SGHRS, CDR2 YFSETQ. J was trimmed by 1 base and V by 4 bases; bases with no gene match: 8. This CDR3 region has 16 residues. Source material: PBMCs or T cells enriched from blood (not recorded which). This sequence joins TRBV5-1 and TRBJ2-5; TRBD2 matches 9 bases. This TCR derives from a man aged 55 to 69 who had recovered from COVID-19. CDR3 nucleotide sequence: TGCGCCAGCAGCGGGGTCTCTAGCGGGACCCAAGAGACCCAGTACTTC. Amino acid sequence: CASSGVSSGTQETQYF.